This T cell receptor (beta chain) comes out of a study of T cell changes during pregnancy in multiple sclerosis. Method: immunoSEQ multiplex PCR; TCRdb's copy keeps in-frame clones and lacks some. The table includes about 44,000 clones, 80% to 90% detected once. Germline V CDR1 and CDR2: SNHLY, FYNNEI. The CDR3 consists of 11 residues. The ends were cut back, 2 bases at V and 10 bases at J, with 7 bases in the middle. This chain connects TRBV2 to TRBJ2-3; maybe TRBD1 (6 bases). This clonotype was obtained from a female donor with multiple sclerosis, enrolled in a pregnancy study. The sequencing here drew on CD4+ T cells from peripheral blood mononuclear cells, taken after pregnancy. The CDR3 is CASSEWGPQYF. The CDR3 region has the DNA TGTGCCAGCAGTGAATGGGGGCCGCAGTATTTT. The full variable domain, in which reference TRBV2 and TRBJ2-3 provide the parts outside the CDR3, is EPEVTQTPSHQVTQMGQEVILRCVPISNHLYFYWYRQILGQKVEFLVSFYNNEISEKSEIFDDQFSVERPDGSNFTLKIRSTKLEDSAMYFCASSEWGPQYFGPGTRLTVL.